These 18 T cell receptor beta chains share one sample of origin, sequenced in a study of T-cell memory formation after mild COVID-19. Via MiXCR, TCRdb re-called the 5' RACE reads, giving one row per CDR3 protein. The table lists roughly 190,000 distinct CDR3 sequences, about 18% of them singletons. Material: PBMCs or a T cell subset sorted from them (not recorded which). These TCRs come from an adult woman who had mild COVID-19 (a few samples of this study predate the infection). Cell type and time point are not known.

A few counts support this clonotype. This chain connects TRBV6-2 or TRBV6-3 to TRBJ1-2; 9 bases align to TRBD1. Germline CDR1 MNHEY, CDR2 SVGEGT. V was pared by 6 bases and J by 8 bases, with 4 bases of the junction left unmatched. The CDR3 covers 12 residues. CDR3 DNA sequence: TGTGCCAGCAGACCTACAGGGGGCGGCTACACCTTC. Translation gives CASRPTGGGYTF.

This chain connects TRBV7-6 to TRBJ2-3, with TRBD2 as a possible D gene (5 bases). With 5 bases removed from V and 2 bases from J, the gap between germline ends came to 14 bases. The CDR3 is 15 amino acids. The V gene's germline CDR1 is SGHVS and CDR2 FNYEAQ. The CDR3 loop is CASSPKTLDTDTQYF. The CDR3 DNA is TGTGCCAGCAGCCCAAAAACACTAGACACAGATACGCAGTATTTT.

The chain combines TRBV5-5 with TRBJ2-3, with D uncertain. This CDR3 spans 17 amino acids. V lost 1 base and J 4 bases, leaving 19 bases between the germline ends. Germline CDR1 SGHKS, CDR2 YYEKEE (reference sequence). The CDR3 reads CASSLRDLAPGADTQYF. The CDR3 nucleotides are TGTGCCAGCAGCTTGCGAGACCTTGCGCCCGGCGCAGATACGCAGTATTTT.

The chain carries TRBV5-5 and TRBJ1-1; a weak D match, TRBD1 (5 bases). Germline CDR1 is SGHKS and CDR2 is YYEKEE (reference sequence). The V end was cut by 4 bases, the J end by 0 bases, with 10 bases between. This CDR3 has 14 amino acids. The CDR3 loop reads CASSRDSLNTEAFF. As DNA, the CDR3 is TGTGCCAGCAGCCGCGACAGCTTGAACACTGAAGCTTTCTTT.

This chain uses TRBV5-1 with TRBJ1-3; the D gene is possibly TRBD1 (5 bases). This CDR3 spans 16 amino acids. The V end lost 0 bases, the J end lost 0 bases, and 10 bases lay between the germline ends. The germline CDR1 and CDR2 sequences are SGHRS and YFSETQ. The DNA for the CDR3 is TGCGCCAGCAGCTTGGATCCGCAGGGCTCTGGAAACACCATATATTTT. Translated: CASSLDPQGSGNTIYF.

This clonotype was counted a few times. The rearrangement links TRBV20-1 to TRBJ2-1; tentatively, D is TRBD1 or TRBD2 (5 bases each). Germline CDR1 and CDR2: DFQATT and SNEGSKA (reference sequence). Between the trimmed V and J ends, which lost 1 base and 7 bases, there was a span of 17 bases. CDR3 size: 15 residues. CDR3 region: CSARGRTGPGNEQFF. DNA for the CDR3: TGCAGTGCTAGAGGCCGAACGGGGCCCGGTAATGAGCAGTTCTTC.

The rearrangement uses TRBV20-1 and TRBJ1-1, with 8 positions matching TRBD1. The V and J ends lost 6 bases and 5 bases, in that order; junction bases with no gene match: 5. CDR3 size: 12 residues. Germline-derived CDR1 and CDR2 are DFQATT and SNEGSKA (reference sequence). Here the CDR3 reads CSATDRGTEAFF. The CDR3 DNA reads as TGCAGTGCAACTGACAGGGGAACTGAAGCTTTCTTT.

This clonotype was observed many times. CDR3 residues: CASSSQTQQYF. As DNA, the CDR3 is TGTGCCAGCAGCTCACAGACACAGCAGTACTTC. The V gene is TRBV7-9, the J gene TRBJ2-7, with D unresolved. The V gene's germline CDR1 is SEHNR and CDR2 FQNEAQ (reference sequence). Trimming pared 4 bases from V and 8 bases from J, leaving 9 bases between. The CDR3 length is 11 residues.

This clonotype was counted between two and nine times. The chain has TRBV2 and TRBJ1-1; D gene uncertain. The CDR3 runs 14 residues. Per germline, CDR1 SNHLY and CDR2 FYNNEI. V lost 4 bases and J 4 bases, leaving 13 bases between the germline ends. For the CDR3, the DNA is TGTGCCAGCAGTGGGCCTCGGGCGGGCACTGAAGCTTTCTTT. Translating gives CASSGPRAGTEAFF. Combining the CDR3 with reference TRBV2 and TRBJ1-1 gives the whole variable domain EPEVTQTPSHQVTQMGQEVILRCVPISNHLYFYWYRQILGQKVEFLVSFYNNEISEKSEIFDDQFSVERPDGSNFTLKIRSTKLEDSAMYFCASSGPRAGTEAFFGQGTRLTVV.

This chain joins TRBV29-1 and TRBJ1-3; D remains unclear. The CDR3 contains 12 residues. Germline V gene lookup returns CDR1 SQVTM and CDR2 ANQGSEA. The ends were cut back, 5 bases at V and 0 bases at J, with 5 bases in the middle. The CDR3 nucleotides read TGCAGCGTTCCTAGCTCTGGAAACACCATATATTTT. Translation: CSVPSSGNTIYF. The variable domain in full, with the rest retrieved from reference TRBV29-1 and TRBJ1-3, is SAVISQKPSRDICQRGTSLTIQCQVDSQVTMMFWYRQQPGQSLTLIATANQGSEATYESGFVIDKFPISRPNLTFSTLTVSNMSPEDSSIYLCSVPSSGNTIYFGEGSWLTVV.

The chain combines TRBV27 with TRBJ2-7, with D perhaps TRBD2 (5 bases). This CDR3 has 15 residues. V lost 6 bases to trimming and J lost 3 bases, with 18 bases between them. Germline-derived CDR1 and CDR2 are MNHEY and SMNVEV (reference sequence). The CDR3 reads CASRSRVSEVYEQYF. In DNA, the CDR3 is TGTGCCAGCAGGAGCCGGGTTTCGGAGGTCTACGAGCAGTACTTC.

The rearrangement links TRBV7-9 to TRBJ2-2; D remains unclear. Germline V CDR1 and CDR2: SEHNR, FQNEAQ (reference sequence). Trimming took off 5 bases at V and 6 bases at J, with 13 bases between the two ends. This CDR3 has 14 amino acids. CDR3 DNA: TGTGCCAGCAGCGAGAGTGGAGTGTCCGGGGAGCTGTTTTTT. Its protein product is CASSESGVSGELFF.

The chain uses TRBV25-1 and TRBJ1-6, with D perhaps TRBD1 (6 bases). Per the germline V gene, CDR1 is MGHDK and CDR2 is SYGVNS. V shed 2 bases and J shed 6 bases, with 11 bases lying between them. The CDR3 is 15 residues long. CDR3 in DNA: TGTGCCAGCAGTGAACGGGGGCTGAGTAATTCACCCCTCCACTTT. Encoded protein: CASSERGLSNSPLHF.

This chain joins TRBV12-3 or TRBV12-4 and TRBJ2-3; 9 nucleotides match TRBD2. CDR3 length equals 15 residues. J was trimmed by 5 bases and V by 5 bases; bases with no gene match: 8. CDR3 sequence (DNA): TGTGCCAGCAGTCCCCTGGCGGGAGGGCGAGATACGCAGTATTTT. It yields the protein CASSPLAGGRDTQYF.

The gene calls are TRBV4-2 and TRBJ2-1, with 10 bases aligning to TRBD2. Germline CDR1 reads LGHNA; CDR2 reads YNFKEQ. The CDR3 runs 19 residues. J gave up 0 bases and V 0 bases, and 8 bases lay outside the gene matches. CDR3 region: CASSQEGLAGVLSYNEQFF. The CDR3 coding sequence is TGTGCCAGCAGCCAAGAAGGGCTAGCGGGGGTGCTCTCCTACAATGAGCAGTTCTTC.

The J gene is TRBJ2-7, the V gene TRBV6-5, with D unclear. This CDR3 has 16 amino acids. Trimming stripped 6 bases from V and 2 bases from J, with 20 bases between. The germline CDR1 and CDR2 sequences are MNHEY and SVGAGI. The CDR3: CASRGSGHRTTYEQYF. CDR3 in DNA: TGTGCCAGCAGGGGGTCTGGGCATCGTACTACCTACGAGCAGTACTTC.

This clonotype was detected only a few times. The rearrangement joins TRBV6-2 or TRBV6-3 to TRBJ2-7; 7 nucleotides align to TRBD1. Germline V lookup: CDR1 MNHEY, CDR2 SVGEGT. This CDR3 contains 15 residues. With V trimmed by 0 bases and J by 0 bases, 2 bases remained unmatched. CDR3 nucleotide sequence: TGTGCCAGCAGTTACTCGACAGGGAGCTCCTACGAGCAGTACTTC. It specifies CASSYSTGSSYEQYF.

V gene TRBV5-1 combines with J gene TRBJ2-1, with D maybe TRBD1 (6 bases). Trimming took off 4 bases at V and 1 base at J, with 9 bases between the two ends. The CDR3 is made up of 14 amino acids. Per germline, CDR1 SGHRS and CDR2 YFSETQ. The CDR3 protein is CASSPDRSYNEQFF. DNA for the CDR3: TGCGCCAGCAGCCCCGACAGGTCCTACAATGAGCAGTTCTTC.